The present T cell receptor (beta chain) was sequenced within a study of cytomegalovirus exposure and HLA in healthy donors. About the study: T cells numbering some 170 million yielded fewer than 140 million unique TCR beta sequences in an earlier analysis. Study conclusions and caveats: Most CMV-associated TCR beta chains were later found to appear HLA-restricted. Donor immune exposure was known only as CMV serostatus.

With 60 Vbeta and 13 Jbeta primers, the PCR was carried out. Profiled with immunoSEQ multiplex PCR; TCRdb holds only in-frame clones, not every one. Of 90,000 to 150,000 clones listed, 15% are singletons. This clone was detected only a few times. Its antigen is unidentified. The TCR comes from a woman aged 18-29 years in good health and CMV-seronegative. Sequencing used PBMCs.

The CDR3 DNA is TGTGCCAGCAGCATAGGGACAGACACTGAAGCTTTCTTT. Protein sequence: CASSIGTDTEAFF. The chain uses TRBV7-8 and TRBJ1-1; 7 bases agree with TRBD1. Germline CDR1 and CDR2: SGHVS and FQNEAQ. V was clipped by 5 bases and J by 3 bases; unmatched bases: 3. The CDR3 contains 13 residues.